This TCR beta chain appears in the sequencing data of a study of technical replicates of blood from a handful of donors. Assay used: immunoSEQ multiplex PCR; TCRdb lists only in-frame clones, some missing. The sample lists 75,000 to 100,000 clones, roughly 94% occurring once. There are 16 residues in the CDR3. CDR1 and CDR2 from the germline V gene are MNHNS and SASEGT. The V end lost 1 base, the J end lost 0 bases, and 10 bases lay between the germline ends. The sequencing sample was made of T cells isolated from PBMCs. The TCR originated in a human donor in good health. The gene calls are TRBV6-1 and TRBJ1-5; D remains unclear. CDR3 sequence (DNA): TGTGCCAGCAGTGAAGGGGGAGCTTATAGCAATCAGCCCCAGCATTTT. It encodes CASSEGGAYSNQPQHF.